This TCR beta chain was captured in a study of technical replicates of blood from a few donors. Germline CDR1 is SGHRS and CDR2 is YFSETQ. The CDR3 totals 15 residues. V was clipped by 4 bases and J by 10 bases; unmatched bases: 11. Libraries were prepared by immunoSEQ multiplex PCR; TCRdb keeps only in-frame clonotypes and omits some of them. The sample gives 84,000 or so clones, roughly 93% of which show up once; 0.2% to 0.25% is in the top ten. The specimen sequenced was T cells isolated from PBMCs. This TCR came from a human donor in good health. This chain connects TRBV5-1 to TRBJ1-4; 9 bases agree with TRBD1. CDR3: CASSRLPGQGGKLFF. The CDR3 DNA follows: TGCGCCAGCAGCCGACTACCGGGACAGGGAGGAAAACTGTTTTTT.